The clone carrying this T cell receptor (beta chain) was recorded at least ten times. Its antigen is not known. Amplification yielded TCR beta CDR3 regions, with RNA transcripts as the source. The HTBI set primed first-round TCR CDR3 RT-PCR. TCRdb passed the multiplex PCR reads through MiXCR, listing each CDR3 protein once. The sample holds a few hundred thousand distinct CDR3 sequences, roughly 18% seen once. The sample belongs to a study of T cells in Graves' hyperthyroidism and ophthalmopathy. Broader study findings: Progression to ophthalmopathy was predicted a median of approximately 6.4 months early. Blood samples included most of the expanded thyroid clonotypes exceeding 0.001.

The germline CDR1 and CDR2 sequences are MNHEY and SMNVEV (reference sequence). V was clipped by 7 bases and J by 2 bases, with 15 bases between them. This CDR3 comprises 14 residues. The TCR was taken from a woman aged 18-35 years with Graves' ophthalmopathy. Material: blood. This sequence joins TRBV27 and TRBJ2-7, with a weak D call TRBD2 (6 bases). CDR3 loop: CASKRRAGPYEQYF. CDR3 sequence (DNA): TGTGCCAGCAAAAGGAGGGCCGGTCCCTACGAGCAGTACTTC.